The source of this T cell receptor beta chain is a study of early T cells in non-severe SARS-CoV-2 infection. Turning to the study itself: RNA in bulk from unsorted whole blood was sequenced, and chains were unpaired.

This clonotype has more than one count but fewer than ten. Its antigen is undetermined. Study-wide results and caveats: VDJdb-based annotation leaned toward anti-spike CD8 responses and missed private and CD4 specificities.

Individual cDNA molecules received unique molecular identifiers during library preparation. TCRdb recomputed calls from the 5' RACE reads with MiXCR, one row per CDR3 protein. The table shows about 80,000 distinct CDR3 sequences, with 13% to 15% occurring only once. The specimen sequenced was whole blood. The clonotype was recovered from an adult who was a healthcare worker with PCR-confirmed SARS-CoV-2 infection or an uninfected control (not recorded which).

The CDR3 sequence is CSAVRDRQSEDTEAFF. DNA of the CDR3: TGCAGTGCTGTCCGGGACAGACAATCCGAGGACACTGAAGCTTTCTTT. The chain carries TRBV20-1 and TRBJ1-1; 7 bases are shared with TRBD1. Germline values: CDR1 DFQATT, CDR2 SNEGSKA (reference sequence). The CDR3 spans 16 residues. V trimming: 5 bases; J trimming: 3 bases; junction bases outside the gene matches: 15.